A single TCR beta chain is shown here with its context. Its binding antigen is unknown. One base away there is no much larger clone; base qualities are not given. This entry comes from a study of T cell clones after liver transplantation (dated by TCRdb to the late 2010s). Regarding the study in general: The samples were obtained from ITN030ST, a randomized trial that attempted immunosuppression withdrawal within 2 years after liver transplantation. Of the eight recipients, three were HCV-positive, while the remaining recipients had been transplanted for non-autoimmune, non-viral indications. As an antigen-independent comparator for donor-reactive sequences, third party-reactive TCRbeta sequences were also identified from pre-transplant MLRs. After a pre-transplant mixed lymphocyte reaction, TCRbeta sequencing was used to pinpoint donor-reactive T cell clones, which were subsequently tracked in post-transplant blood. The study cohort included 8 liver transplant recipients, of whom 3 were classified as tolerant and 5 as non-tolerant. Subjects received no induction therapy and standard immunosuppression until randomization at 12-24 months post-transplant. Blood samples were collected pre-transplant, pre-randomization before withdrawal, and post-randomization after either full withdrawal or failed withdrawal. Tolerance was defined as complete immunosuppression withdrawal for at least one year with no rise in liver enzymes beyond twice the upper limit of normal.

Frozen genomic DNA underwent high-throughput TCRbeta CDR3 sequencing by immunoSEQ, including PCR amplification, mapping, bias correction and internal controls. In the source study's methods: Only productive rearrangements were retained, and each unique TCRbeta sequence was defined by its CDR3 nucleotide sequence together with its V and J gene. Donor-reactive sequences required at least 5-fold expansion in CFSE-low cells versus unstimulated pre-transplant cells and at least 0.01% frequency. To ensure at least 90% detection power, minimum frequency thresholds were set for each subject based on that subject's lowest-template unstimulated sample. Repertoire turnover was measured by Jensen-Shannon divergence between the top 1000 TCRbeta sequences post- and pre-transplant. Changes in detection of donor-reactive sequences were tested with two-sided Fisher's exact tests. The immuneACCESS repertoire file appears here via TCRdb, limited to in-frame rearrangements. These files lack a portion of the clones; in checked studies, under half of the deficit traces to unresolved V genes, and the cause of the others is not known. V, J and clone size are those of that table, while D and trimming were read from the DNA. The table for this sample lists tens of thousands of clones; 60% to 80% of them were counted only once. Clones ranked in the top ten supply around 9.1% of the sample.

Unmatched junction bases come to 7, with V trimmed by 5 bases and J by 5 bases. CDR1 and CDR2 are drawn from the germline V gene (reference sequence): PRHDT, FYEKMQ. The CDR3 sequence holds 14 residues, the cysteine and phenylalanine included. Only the CDR3 region is kept as DNA, spanning 42 bases read in frame from base 1. The research as a whole found: Because of small, heterogeneous patient numbers and non-standardized post-transplant time points, the conclusions were only preliminary. Since no allograft tissue specimens were available, donor-reactive T cells may have migrated into the graft instead of being deleted. In two subjects, low numbers of available donor cells limited the measurable donor-reactive repertoire. The decline in donor-reactive sequences exceeded the decline in third party-reactive sequences, suggesting partial antigen-specific deletion that was unrelated to withdrawal success. In most of the 8 subjects, circulating donor-reactive CD4 TCRbeta sequences decreased significantly after transplant, regardless of tolerance or HCV status. When repertoire turnover was accounted for, significantly reduced detection of donor-reactive sequences was found in 7 of 8 subjects for CD4 and in 8 of 8 subjects for CD8.

Thawed unstimulated PBMCs were stained for CD3, CD4 and CD8 and FACS-sorted into CD3+CD4+ and CD3+CD8+ populations. Randomization to immunosuppression withdrawal applied to every one of the 8 studied subjects. The Qiagen DNeasy Blood and Tissue Kit was used for isolation of genomic DNA. The sequenced sample was CD4+ T cells from blood, obtained at the 22-month timepoint. The sequence was obtained from a human patient who received a liver transplant. The graft donor may be the source of some T cells after a transplant. The sequence is built from TRBV13 and TRBJ2-5, with 8 central nucleotides matching TRBD1. CDR3 protein: CASSKGDRMETQYF. The nucleotide sequence reads as follows: TGTGCCAGCAGCAAAGGGGACAGGATGGAGACCCAGTACTTC. With all but the CDR3 taken from the reference TRBV13 and TRBJ2-5 genes, the full variable domain is: AAGVIQSPRHLIKEKRETATLKCYPIPRHDTVYWYQQGPGQDPQFLISFYEKMQSDKGSIPDRFSAQQFSDYHSELNMSSLELGDSALYFCASSKGDRMETQYFGPGTRLLVL.